Included here is one T cell receptor beta chain sequence, with context. The data belong to a study of control samples from healthy donors and cancer patients. Trimming removed 4 bases at V and 10 bases at J, with 13 bases between. Germline V gene lookup returns CDR1 MNHEY and CDR2 SVGEGT. The CDR3 runs to 12 residues. The method was immunoSEQ multiplex PCR; TCRdb's version includes in-frame clones alone and lacks a portion of them. The data show about 150,000 clones, 80% to 90% seen once. The chain employs TRBV6-2 or TRBV6-3 and TRBJ1-2; D is uncertain. The sample taken for sequencing was blood. The TCR originated in a man aged 18 to 30 in good health. CDR3 bases: TGTGCCAGCAGTTGGAGGCGCGGTGACTACACCTTC. This sequence encodes CASSWRRGDYTF.